The present entry profiles one T cell receptor beta chain with its context. V lost 6 bases to trimming and J lost 4 bases; unmatched junction nucleotides: 7. Germline V gene data show CDR1 as PRHDT and CDR2 as FYEKMQ (reference sequence). The CDR3 sequence is 15 residues long. Sequenced by immunoSEQ multiplex PCR; TCRdb stores in-frame clones only, minus some. Among tens of thousands of clones listed, just under 75% were seen once. This specimen belongs to a study of blood T cell repertoires in COVID-19. At the level of the study: The United States, Italy and Spain were the sources of the acute and convalescent COVID-19 samples.

The chain joins TRBV13 to TRBJ2-5, with 11 bases aligning to TRBD2. The sample taken for sequencing was peripheral blood. This clonotype was obtained from a woman between 65 and 79 years old with COVID-19, enrolled during active disease. CDR3 amino acids: CASRMIAGGSETQYF. The CDR3 DNA is TGTGCCAGCAGGATGATAGCGGGGGGGTCAGAGACCCAGTACTTC.